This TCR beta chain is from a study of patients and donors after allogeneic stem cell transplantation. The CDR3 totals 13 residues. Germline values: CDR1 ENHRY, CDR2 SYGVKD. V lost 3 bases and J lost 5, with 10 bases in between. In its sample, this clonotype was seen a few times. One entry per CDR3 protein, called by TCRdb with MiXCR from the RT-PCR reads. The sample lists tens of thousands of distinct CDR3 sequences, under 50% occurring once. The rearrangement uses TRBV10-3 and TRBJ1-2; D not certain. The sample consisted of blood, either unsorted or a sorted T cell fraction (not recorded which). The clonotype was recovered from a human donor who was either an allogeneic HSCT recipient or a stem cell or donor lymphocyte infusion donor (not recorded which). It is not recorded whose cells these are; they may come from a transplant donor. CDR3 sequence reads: CAISDTSLYGYTF. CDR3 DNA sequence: TGTGCCATCAGTGACACCTCGCTTTATGGCTACACCTTC.